The entry below gives a single T cell receptor beta chain sequence along with its context. It lacks a known antigen. No quality values exist for individual bases; no much larger clone is one base distant. TCRbeta CDR3 regions were amplified from genomic DNA using the immunoSEQ Assay, a bias-controlled multiplex PCR. Concerning the study's data processing: Nucleated cell counts per sample were estimated from amplification of reference gene primers within the assay. To quantify the absolute abundance of each unique TCRbeta CDR3 rearrangement, sequence reads were collapsed and filtered. For each sample, productive Simpson clonality was calculated as the square root of Simpson's diversity index over productive rearrangements. TCRdb mirrors the immuneACCESS table, restricted to in-frame sequences. Some clones are absent from its copies; in checked studies, under half trace to an unresolved V gene, and the reason for the others is unknown. Clone size and the V and J calls come from that table; the DNA yielded D and trimming. For this sample the table gives fewer than 200,000 clones, of which around nine tenths were detected only once. Together, the top ten hold approximately 13% of the sample.

One collaborating source in Seattle enrolled patients during active infection and followed them longitudinally through the course of disease. The collaborating institutions used their own protocols to collect whole blood in K2EDTA tubes. For TCRbeta analysis, collaborator samples were shipped as frozen whole blood, as isolated PBMCs, or as DNA extracted from either sample type. The data were taken from a study of blood T cell repertoires in COVID-19 (TCRdb year 2020). For the wider study: Samples from collaborators originated in the United States, Italy and Spain and spanned both the acute and convalescent phases of COVID-19. The dataset comprised deeply sampled blood TCRbeta repertoires from subjects exposed to, actively infected with, or recovered from COVID-19. Sample metadata almost always included a de-identified subject ID, COVID-19 status, age in years and sex. Where available, HLA class I and class II types were obtained from metadata supplied by the sample provider rather than from assay-based typing. The repertoires were released in a freely available public database intended as a resource for research on the immune response to SARS-CoV-2. Samples were obtained from the ongoing ImmuneRACE study (first 160 participants) and from some 1,200 subjects provided by 6 global collaborators. The material from the prospective study consisted of cDNA or gDNA derived from T cells, B-cell-depleted T cells, or PBMCs.

What the authors observed across the whole study: How much clinical and demographic metadata was included differed by source and by participant, and the metadata was provided uncurated.

The sequence was obtained from a woman in her seventies with COVID-19, enrolled during active disease. Input material: peripheral blood.

The CDR3 protein is CSVERAGETQYF. The DNA sequence follows: TGCAGCGTTGAACGAGCGGGAGAGACCCAGTACTTC. Rearrangement joined TRBV29-1 to TRBJ2-5; the D gene is possibly TRBD2, with 6 bases matching. Per the germline V gene, SQVTM is the CDR1 and ANQGSEA is the CDR2. Trimming at the junction amounts to 2 bases on V and 4 bases on J, and the germline ends lie 8 bases apart. From the cysteine up to the phenylalanine, the CDR3 has a length of 12 residues. CDR3 DNA only is kept here, 36 bases in frame from base 1.